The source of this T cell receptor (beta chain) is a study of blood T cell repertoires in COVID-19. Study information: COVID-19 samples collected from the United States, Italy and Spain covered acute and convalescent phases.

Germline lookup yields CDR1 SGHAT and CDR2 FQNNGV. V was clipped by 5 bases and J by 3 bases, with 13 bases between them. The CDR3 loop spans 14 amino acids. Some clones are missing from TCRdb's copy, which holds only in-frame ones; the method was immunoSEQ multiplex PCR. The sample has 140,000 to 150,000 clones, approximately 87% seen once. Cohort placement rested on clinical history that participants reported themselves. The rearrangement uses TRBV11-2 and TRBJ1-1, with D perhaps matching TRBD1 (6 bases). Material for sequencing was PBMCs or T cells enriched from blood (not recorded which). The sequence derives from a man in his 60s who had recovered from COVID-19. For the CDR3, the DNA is TGTGCCAGCAGCCGTCAGGGGATTCACACTGAAGCTTTCTTT. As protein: CASSRQGIHTEAFF.